The present entry profiles one T cell receptor (beta chain) with its context. Method: immunoSEQ multiplex PCR; TCRdb's copy keeps in-frame clones and lacks some. Of some 51,000 clones in the sample, approximately 94% were seen once. This sample was included in a study of T cell changes during pregnancy in multiple sclerosis. This material consisted of CD4+ T cells from peripheral blood mononuclear cells, taken in the second trimester of pregnancy. The origin of this receptor is a female donor with multiple sclerosis, enrolled in a pregnancy study.

The CDR3 reads CASRVTGLPEAFF. CDR3 nucleotides: TGTGCCAGCAGAGTGACAGGGCTTCCTGAAGCTTTCTTT. The chain combines TRBV5-6 with TRBJ1-1, with 7 bases aligning to TRBD1. The CDR3 has 13 amino acids. V was clipped by 5 bases and J by 6 bases; unmatched bases: 7. Germline assignment: CDR1 SGHDT and CDR2 YYEEEE. Full variable domain (rest looked up from reference TRBV5-6 and TRBJ1-1): DAGVTQSPTHLIKTRGQQVTLRCSPKSGHDTVSWYQQALGQGPQFIFQYYEEEERQRGNFPDRFSGHQFPNYSSELNVNALLLGDSALYLCASRVTGLPEAFFGQGTRLTVV.